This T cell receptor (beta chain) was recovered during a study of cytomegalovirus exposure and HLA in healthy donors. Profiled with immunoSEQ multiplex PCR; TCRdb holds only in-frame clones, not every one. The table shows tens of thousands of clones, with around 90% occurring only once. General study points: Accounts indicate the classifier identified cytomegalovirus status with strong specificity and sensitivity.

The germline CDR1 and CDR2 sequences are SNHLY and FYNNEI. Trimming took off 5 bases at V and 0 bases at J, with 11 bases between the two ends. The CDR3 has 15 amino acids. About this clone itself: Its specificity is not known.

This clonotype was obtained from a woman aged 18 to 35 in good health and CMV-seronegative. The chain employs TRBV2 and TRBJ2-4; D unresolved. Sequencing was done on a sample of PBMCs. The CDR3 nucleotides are TGTGCCAGCAGTCTCGAGCAGGTAGCCAAAAACATTCAGTACTTC. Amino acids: CASSLEQVAKNIQYF.